The 27 T cell receptor beta chains presented below share a single source sample, sequenced in a study of blood T cell repertoires in COVID-19 (dated by TCRdb to the early 2020s). The receptor library was made with the immunoSEQ multiplex PCR assay. Here the immuneACCESS table is served through TCRdb, limited to in-frame sequences with V and J called. Missing clones are a known gap in these copies; in checked studies unresolved V genes cover under half, and the rest lacks a known reason. The sample table contains approximately 24,000 clones; only one count was recorded for roughly 89% of them. The biggest ten clones account for 25% to 30% of the sample. Sample: peripheral blood. Receptor source: a man between 65 and 85 years old with COVID-19, enrolled during active disease.

The V call is TRBV5-1, the J call TRBJ2-3; the D gene is possibly TRBD2 (6 bases). The germline V gene has CDR1 SGHRS and CDR2 YFSETQ. Trimming left V 4 bases short and J 0 bases short, with 15 bases between. There are 16 residues in the CDR3. The CDR3 spells CASSPLGGRSTDTQYF. CDR3 nucleotides: TGCGCCAGCAGCCCCCTGGGTGGGAGGAGCACAGATACGCAGTATTTT.

The rearrangement links TRBV30 to TRBJ1-3; weak D call: TRBD1 (5 bases). V shed 5 bases and J shed 3 bases, with 8 bases lying between them. CDR3 size: 12 residues. Germline assignment: CDR1 GTSNPN and CDR2 SVGIG (reference sequence). Here the CDR3 DNA reads TGTGCCTGGCAGGGTCTTGGAAACACCATATATTTT. Protein sequence: CAWQGLGNTIYF. Together with reference TRBV30 and TRBJ1-3, the CDR3 gives the full variable domain: SQTIHQWPATLVQPVGSPLSLECTVEGTSNPNLYWYRQAAGRGLQLLFYSVGIGQISSEVPQNLSASRPQDRQFILSSKKLLLSDSGFYLCAWQGLGNTIYFGEGSWLTVV.

CDR3 coding DNA: TGCGCCAGCAGCCAAGTTAGCGGGGTCTACAATGAGCAGTTCTTC. Translating gives CASSQVSGVYNEQFF. The J gene is TRBJ2-1, the V gene TRBV4-1, with 8 bases lining up with TRBD2. V lost 1 base, J lost 3 bases, and 2 bases stayed unmatched. CDR3 length: 15 amino acids. CDR1 is MGHRA, CDR2 YSYEKL, per germline.

The gene calls are TRBV19 and TRBJ2-1; TRBD2 aligns across 8 bases. Germline V CDR1 and CDR2: LNHDA, SQIVND (reference sequence). The CDR3 has 14 amino acids. The ends lost 6 bases at V and 10 bases at J; junction bases unmatched: 11. Written as DNA, the CDR3 is TGTGCCAGTAGCCCGATTAGCGGGAATACGGAGCAGTTCTTC. Protein: CASSPISGNTEQFF.

J is TRBJ2-7 and V is TRBV4-1; D may be TRBD2 (7 bases). Germline V gene lookup returns CDR1 MGHRA and CDR2 YSYEKL. V lost 4 bases and J 0 bases, leaving 16 bases between the germline ends. This CDR3 contains 16 residues. CDR3 in DNA: TGCGCCAGCAGCCGTGGGGGGGCGGCAAGCTCCTACGAGCAGTACTTC. As protein: CASSRGGAASSYEQYF.

The chain combines TRBV2 with TRBJ1-5; D ambiguous. The V and J ends lost 6 bases and 1 base respectively, with 13 bases between them. This CDR3 contains 15 residues. Per the germline V gene, CDR1 is SNHLY and CDR2 is FYNNEI. CDR3 DNA: TGTGCCAGCAGCTACAGTCGATCAAGCAATCAGCCCCAGCATTTT. This encodes CASSYSRSSNQPQHF. Full variable domain (missing parts from reference TRBV2 and TRBJ1-5): EPEVTQTPSHQVTQMGQEVILRCVPISNHLYFYWYRQILGQKVEFLVSFYNNEISEKSEIFDDQFSVERPDGSNFTLKIRSTKLEDSAMYFCASSYSRSSNQPQHFGDGTRLSIL.

The chain uses TRBV24-1 and TRBJ1-2; D unclear. V was pared by 9 bases and J by 0 bases, with 10 bases between. CDR3 length equals 13 residues. Germline-derived CDR1 and CDR2 are KGHDR and SFDVKD. CDR3 in amino acids: CATSPGANYGYTF. As DNA, the CDR3 is TGTGCCACCTCCCCGGGAGCTAACTATGGCTACACCTTC.

This clone came up once. This chain joins TRBV10-3 and TRBJ1-3; D gene uncertain. Trimming shortened V by 10 bases and J by 4 bases, and 11 bases separated the two germline ends. The CDR3 is 12 residues long. From germline, CDR1 is ENHRY and CDR2 SYGVKD. CDR3 nucleotides: TGTGCCACACAGAAAATAGGAAACACCATATATTTT. The encoded protein is CATQKIGNTIYF.

In its sample, this clone ranks as medium-sized. This rearrangement joins TRBV7-6 to TRBJ2-7; TRBD1 is a possible D gene (6 bases). CDR1 and CDR2 from the germline V gene are SGHVS and FNYEAQ. This CDR3 has 16 amino acids. Trimming took off 0 bases at V and 2 bases at J, with 14 bases between the two ends. CDR3 coding DNA: TGTGCCAGCAGCTTAGCGGCAGCAGGGGTTACCTACGAGCAGTACTTC. Translation gives CASSLAAAGVTYEQYF.

V and J are TRBV19 and TRBJ1-1; no definite D call. This CDR3 has 14 residues. The germline V gene has CDR1 LNHDA and CDR2 SQIVND (reference sequence). Between the trimmed V and J ends, which lost 1 base and 3 bases, there was a span of 9 bases. This CDR3 reads CASSIGGGYTEAFF. The CDR3 nucleotides read TGTGCCAGTAGTATAGGCGGCGGTTACACTGAAGCTTTCTTT.

The gene calls are TRBV7-9 and TRBJ2-1; TRBD2 aligns across 8 bases. The CDR3 sequence is 15 residues long. CDR1 and CDR2 (germline): SEHNR, FQNEAQ (reference sequence). The V gene end was trimmed by 1 base and the J gene end by 2 bases; junction bases not matched to a gene: 1. In DNA form, the CDR3 reads TGTGCCAGCAGCTTAGTACTAGCGGCCTACAATGAGCAGTTCTTC. It specifies CASSLVLAAYNEQFF.

The CDR3 nucleotides read TGCGCCAGCAGCTCGACAGGGGTCAACTATGGCTACACCTTC. It specifies CASSSTGVNYGYTF. The chain joins TRBV5-1 to TRBJ1-2; TRBD1 matches 8 bases. This CDR3 is built from 14 residues. The V gene end was trimmed by 3 bases and the J gene end by 2 bases; junction bases not matched to a gene: 3. Germline CDR1 SGHRS, CDR2 YFSETQ.

The chain is built from TRBV29-1 and TRBJ2-5; D is uncertain. V was shortened by 5 bases and J by 0 bases, with 7 bases between the two germline ends. CDR3 length: 12 amino acids. CDR1 and CDR2 (germline): SQVTM, ANQGSEA. CDR3 loop: CSVWADQETQYF. CDR3 in DNA: TGCAGCGTTTGGGCAGACCAAGAGACCCAGTACTTC. The full variable domain, its missing parts supplied by reference TRBV29-1 and TRBJ2-5, is SAVISQKPSRDICQRGTSLTIQCQVDSQVTMMFWYRQQPGQSLTLIATANQGSEATYESGFVIDKFPISRPNLTFSTLTVSNMSPEDSSIYLCSVWADQETQYFGPGTRLLVL.

The V and J genes are TRBV7-2 and TRBJ1-5, with D possibly matching TRBD1 (6 bases). This CDR3 region has 14 residues. The V and J ends lost 5 bases and 3 bases respectively, with 11 bases between them. The germline V gene encodes CDR1 SGHTA and CDR2 FQGNSA. This CDR3 reads CASSPTGLNQPQHF. The CDR3 nucleotides read TGTGCCAGCAGCCCTACAGGGCTCAATCAGCCCCAGCATTTT.

The rearrangement joins TRBV19 to TRBJ2-3; D not certain. With 4 bases removed from V and 6 bases from J, the gap between germline ends came to 17 bases. From germline, CDR1 is LNHDA and CDR2 SQIVND (reference sequence). CDR3 length: 15 residues. The CDR3 protein is CASSTGGSQQDTQYF. Here the CDR3 DNA reads TGTGCCAGTAGTACCGGCGGCTCGCAGCAGGATACGCAGTATTTT.

This rearrangement joins TRBV18 to TRBJ1-3; D not resolved. Trimming took off 3 bases at V and 0 bases at J, with 9 bases between the two ends. Germline CDR1 is KGHSH and CDR2 is LQKENI. The CDR3 runs 15 residues. CDR3 sequence (DNA): TGTGCCAGCTCACCGGACGGGAGCTCTGGAAACACCATATATTTT. Its protein is CASSPDGSSGNTIYF.

This rearrangement joins TRBV3-1 (or the pseudogene TRBV3-2) to TRBJ2-2, with D possibly TRBD2 on 5 matching bases. Deletions cut 8 bases from V and 7 bases from J, with 11 bases between. CDR1 is LGHDT and CDR2 is YNNKEL in the germline V gene (reference sequence). The CDR3 spans 12 residues. In DNA form, the CDR3 reads TGTGCCAGCGCGAGGGATATCGGGGAGCTGTTTTTT. Translated, it gives CASARDIGELFF.

DNA for the CDR3: TGTGCCAGCAGCGATCCGGGACAGGACACCGGGGAGCTGTTTTTT. Translated, it gives CASSDPGQDTGELFF. This chain connects TRBV3-1 (or the pseudogene TRBV3-2) to TRBJ2-2; 8 bases line up with TRBD1. The CDR3 contains 15 residues. Germline lookup yields CDR1 LGHDT and CDR2 YNNKEL (reference sequence). V shed 5 bases and J 3 bases; nucleotides not matched to a gene: 5.

This chain joins TRBV29-1 and TRBJ2-5, with 8 bases lining up with TRBD1. The CDR3 sequence is 13 residues long. Germline CDR1 and CDR2: SQVTM and ANQGSEA. CDR3 sequence: CSSGGSRVETQYF. The CDR3 bases are TGCAGTTCAGGGGGCTCCAGGGTAGAGACCCAGTACTTC.

This chain uses TRBV25-1 with TRBJ2-1; 9 nucleotides align to TRBD1. Trimming cost V 2 bases and J 8 bases; bases outside gene matches: 7. Germline V gene lookup returns CDR1 MGHDK and CDR2 SYGVNS. The CDR3 sequence is 15 residues long. The CDR3 region has the DNA TGTGCCAGCAGTGAACCGGGACAGGGTTTGCATGAGCAGTTCTTC. Translation: CASSEPGQGLHEQFF.

Written as DNA, the CDR3 is TGTGCCAGCAGCTTGGTTCGGGGGACCTACGAGCAGTACTTC. Amino acids: CASSLVRGTYEQYF. V gene TRBV5-6 combines with J gene TRBJ2-7; weak D call: TRBD2 (6 bases). The CDR3 sequence is 14 residues long. Germline CDR1 is SGHDT and CDR2 is YYEEEE. The germline V and J ends were trimmed by 0 bases and 2 bases, with 9 bases remaining between them.

The rearrangement links TRBV27 to TRBJ2-7; no clear D gene. Germline assignment: CDR1 MNHEY and CDR2 SMNVEV (reference sequence). The V and J ends lost 0 bases and 3 bases respectively, with 6 bases between them. The CDR3 totals 13 residues. The CDR3 loop is CASSLSGSYEQYF. The CDR3 DNA reads TGTGCCAGCAGTTTATCGGGCAGCTACGAGCAGTACTTC.

V is TRBV11-2 and J is TRBJ2-7, with D tentatively TRBD2 (5 bases). The CDR3 has 15 residues. The germline CDR1 and CDR2 sequences are SGHAT and FQNNGV. The V end lost 7 bases, the J end lost 0 bases, and 16 bases lay between the germline ends. Written as DNA, the CDR3 is TGTGCCAGCAATGAGGGCTCCATGTCCTCCTACGAGCAGTACTTC. This gives the protein CASNEGSMSSYEQYF.

The V call is TRBV5-1, the J call TRBJ2-3, with a weak D call TRBD1 (6 bases). The CDR3 is made up of 17 amino acids. Trimming took 2 bases from V and 1 from J, leaving 17 bases between them. Per the germline V gene, CDR1 is SGHRS and CDR2 is YFSETQ. The DNA of the CDR3 is TGCGCCAGCAGCTTCCCTTCGCAGGGGCTCGGCACAGATACGCAGTATTTT. Protein: CASSFPSQGLGTDTQYF.

The V call is TRBV18, the J call TRBJ1-5; D is uncertain. The CDR3 extends over 15 amino acids. CDR1 and CDR2 from the germline V gene are KGHSH and LQKENI. Trimming removed 4 bases at V and 2 bases at J, with 12 bases between. The CDR3 nucleotides are TGTGCCAGCTCACGAGGCAATGGTGGCAATCAGCCCCAGCATTTT. It yields the protein CASSRGNGGNQPQHF.

V and J are TRBV6-5 and TRBJ1-1; no reliable D call. V dropped 1 base and J dropped 3 bases, with 12 bases sitting between them. CDR1 is MNHEY and CDR2 is SVGAGI in the germline V gene. The CDR3 loop spans 15 amino acids. The CDR3 protein is CASSYFGGYHTEAFF. CDR3 DNA: TGTGCCAGCAGTTACTTCGGAGGGTATCACACTGAAGCTTTCTTT.

The gene calls are TRBV20-1 and TRBJ1-2; no clear D. The CDR3 is made up of 11 amino acids. Germline loops: CDR1 DFQATT, CDR2 SNEGSKA (reference sequence). V lost 3 bases to trimming and J lost 5 bases, with 7 bases between them. CDR3 in amino acids: CSARSQYGYTF. The DNA of the CDR3 is TGCAGTGCTAGGTCACAGTATGGCTACACCTTC.